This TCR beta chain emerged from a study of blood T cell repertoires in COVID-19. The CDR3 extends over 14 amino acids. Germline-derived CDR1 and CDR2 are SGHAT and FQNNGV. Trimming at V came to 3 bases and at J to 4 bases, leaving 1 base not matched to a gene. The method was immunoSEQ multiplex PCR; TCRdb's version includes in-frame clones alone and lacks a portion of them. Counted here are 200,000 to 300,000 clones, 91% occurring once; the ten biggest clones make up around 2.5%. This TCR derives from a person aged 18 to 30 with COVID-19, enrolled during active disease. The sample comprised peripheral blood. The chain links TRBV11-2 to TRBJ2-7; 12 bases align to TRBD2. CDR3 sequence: CASSFGLAGYEQYF. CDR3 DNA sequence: TGTGCCAGCAGCTTCGGACTAGCGGGGTACGAGCAGTACTTC.